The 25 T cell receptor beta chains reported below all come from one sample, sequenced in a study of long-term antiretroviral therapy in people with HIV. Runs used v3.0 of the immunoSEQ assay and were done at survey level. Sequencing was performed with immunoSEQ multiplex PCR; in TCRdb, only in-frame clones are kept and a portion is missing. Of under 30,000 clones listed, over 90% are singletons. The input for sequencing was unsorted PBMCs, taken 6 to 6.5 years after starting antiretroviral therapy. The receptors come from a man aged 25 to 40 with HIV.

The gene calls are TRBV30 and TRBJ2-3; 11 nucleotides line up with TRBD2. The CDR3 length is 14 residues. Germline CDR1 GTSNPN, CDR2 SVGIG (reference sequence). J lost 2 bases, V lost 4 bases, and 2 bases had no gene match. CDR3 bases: TGTGCCTGGATGGGACTAGCGGACACAGATACGCAGTATTTT. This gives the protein CAWMGLADTDTQYF.

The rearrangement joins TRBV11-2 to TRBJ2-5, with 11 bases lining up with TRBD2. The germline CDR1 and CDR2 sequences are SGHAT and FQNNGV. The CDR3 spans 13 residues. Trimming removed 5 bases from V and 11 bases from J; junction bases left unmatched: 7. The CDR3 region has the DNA TGTGCCAGCAGCGCCGGGACTAGCGGCAAGCAGTACTTC. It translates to CASSAGTSGKQYF.

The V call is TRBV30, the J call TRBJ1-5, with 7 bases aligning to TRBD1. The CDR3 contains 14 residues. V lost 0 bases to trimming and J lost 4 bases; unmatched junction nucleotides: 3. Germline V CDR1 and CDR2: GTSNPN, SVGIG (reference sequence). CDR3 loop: CAWSVGQANQPQHF. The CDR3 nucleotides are TGTGCCTGGAGTGTAGGACAGGCGAATCAGCCCCAGCATTTT.

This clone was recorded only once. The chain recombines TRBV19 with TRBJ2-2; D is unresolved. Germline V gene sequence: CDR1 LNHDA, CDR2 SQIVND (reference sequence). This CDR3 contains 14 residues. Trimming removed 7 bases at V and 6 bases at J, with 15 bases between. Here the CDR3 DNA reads TGTGCCAGTACACCGACTCACGGAGCCGGGGAGCTGTTTTTT. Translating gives CASTPTHGAGELFF. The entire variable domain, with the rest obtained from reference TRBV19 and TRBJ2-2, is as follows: DGGITQSPKYLFRKEGQNVTLSCEQNLNHDAMYWYRQDPGQGLRLIYYSQIVNDFQKGDIAEGYSVSREKKESFPLTVTSAQKNPTAFYLCASTPTHGAGELFFGEGSRLTVL.

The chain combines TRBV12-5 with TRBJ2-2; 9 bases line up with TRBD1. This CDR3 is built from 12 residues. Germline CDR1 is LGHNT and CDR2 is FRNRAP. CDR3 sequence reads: CGGQGITGELFF. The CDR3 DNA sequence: TGTGGCGGACAGGGGATCACCGGGGAGCTGTTTTTT.

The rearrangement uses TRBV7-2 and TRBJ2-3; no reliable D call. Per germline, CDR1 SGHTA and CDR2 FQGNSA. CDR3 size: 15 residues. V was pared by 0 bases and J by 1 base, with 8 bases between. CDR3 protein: CASSLAPGGTDTQYF. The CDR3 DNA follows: TGTGCCAGCAGCTTAGCCCCGGGCGGCACAGATACGCAGTATTTT.

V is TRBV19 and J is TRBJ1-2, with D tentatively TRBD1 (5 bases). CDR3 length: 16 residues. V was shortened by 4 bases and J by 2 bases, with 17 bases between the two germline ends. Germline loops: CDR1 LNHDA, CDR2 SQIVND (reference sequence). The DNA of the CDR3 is TGTGCCAGTAGTACAAGGGGCGGGGCTTTGAACTATGGCTACACCTTC. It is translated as CASSTRGGALNYGYTF.

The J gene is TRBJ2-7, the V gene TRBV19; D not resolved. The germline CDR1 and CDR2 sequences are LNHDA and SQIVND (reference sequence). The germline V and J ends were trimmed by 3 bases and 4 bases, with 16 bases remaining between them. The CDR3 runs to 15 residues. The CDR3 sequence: CASSMGFSPPYEQYF. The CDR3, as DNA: TGTGCCAGTAGTATGGGTTTCTCCCCTCCTTACGAGCAGTACTTC.

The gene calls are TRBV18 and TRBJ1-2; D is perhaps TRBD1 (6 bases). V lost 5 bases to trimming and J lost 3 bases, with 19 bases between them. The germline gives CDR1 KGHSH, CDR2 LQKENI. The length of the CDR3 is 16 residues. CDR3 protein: CASSVEGGRSYYGYTF. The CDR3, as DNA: TGTGCCAGCTCAGTGGAAGGGGGACGGAGCTACTATGGCTACACCTTC.

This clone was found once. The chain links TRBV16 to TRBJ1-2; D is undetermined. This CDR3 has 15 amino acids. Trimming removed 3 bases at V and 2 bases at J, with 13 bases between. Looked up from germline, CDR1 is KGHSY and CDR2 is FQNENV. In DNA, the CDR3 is TGTGCCAGCAGCCAGAGTGGCGGGGAAAACTATGGCTACACCTTC. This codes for CASSQSGGENYGYTF.

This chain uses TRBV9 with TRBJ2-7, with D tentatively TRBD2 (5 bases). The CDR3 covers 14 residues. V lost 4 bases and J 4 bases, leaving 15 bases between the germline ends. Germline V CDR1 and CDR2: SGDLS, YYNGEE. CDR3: CASSTGMPGYEQYF. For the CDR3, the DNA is TGTGCCAGCAGCACCGGGATGCCCGGTTACGAGCAGTACTTC. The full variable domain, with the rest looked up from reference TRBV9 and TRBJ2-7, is DSGVTQTPKHLITATGQRVTLRCSPRSGDLSVYWYQQSLDQGLQFLIQYYNGEERAKGNILERFSAQQFPDLHSELNLSSLELGDSALYFCASSTGMPGYEQYFGPGTRLTVT.

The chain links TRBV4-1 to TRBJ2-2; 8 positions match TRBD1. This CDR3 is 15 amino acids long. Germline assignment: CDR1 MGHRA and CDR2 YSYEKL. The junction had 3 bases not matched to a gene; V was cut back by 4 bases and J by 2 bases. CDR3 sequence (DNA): TGCGCCAGCAGCCCCAGGGGGCTCAACACCGGGGAGCTGTTTTTT. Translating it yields CASSPRGLNTGELFF.

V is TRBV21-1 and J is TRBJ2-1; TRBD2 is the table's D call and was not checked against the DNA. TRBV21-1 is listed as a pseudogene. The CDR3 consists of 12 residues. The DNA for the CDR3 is TGTGCCAGCAGCAAAGCTAGGAGGGAGCAGTTCTTC. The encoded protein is CASSKARREQFF.

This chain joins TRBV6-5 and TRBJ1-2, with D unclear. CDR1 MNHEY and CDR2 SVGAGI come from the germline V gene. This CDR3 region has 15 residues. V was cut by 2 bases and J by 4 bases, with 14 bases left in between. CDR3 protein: CASSYGSVSGYGYTF. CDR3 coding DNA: TGTGCCAGCAGTTACGGGTCCGTTTCAGGCTATGGCTACACCTTC.

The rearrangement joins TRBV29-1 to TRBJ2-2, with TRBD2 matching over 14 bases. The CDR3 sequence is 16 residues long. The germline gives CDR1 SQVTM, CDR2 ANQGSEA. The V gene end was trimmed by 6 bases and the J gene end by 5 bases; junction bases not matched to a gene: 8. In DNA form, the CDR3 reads TGCAGCGTGGCCGGGACTAGCGGGAGTGAGACCGGGGAGCTGTTTTTT. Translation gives CSVAGTSGSETGELFF.

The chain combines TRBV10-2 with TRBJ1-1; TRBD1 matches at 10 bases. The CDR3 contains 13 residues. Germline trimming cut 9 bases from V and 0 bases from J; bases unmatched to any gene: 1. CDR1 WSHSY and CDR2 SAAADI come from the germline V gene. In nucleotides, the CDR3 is TGCGCCAGAGGGACAGGGGTGAACACTGAAGCTTTCTTT. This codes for CARGTGVNTEAFF.

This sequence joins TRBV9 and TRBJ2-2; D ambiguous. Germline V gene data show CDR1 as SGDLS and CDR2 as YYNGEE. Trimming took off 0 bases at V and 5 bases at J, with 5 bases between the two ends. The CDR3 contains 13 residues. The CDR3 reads CASSVADTGELFF. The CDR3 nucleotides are TGTGCCAGCAGCGTAGCGGATACCGGGGAGCTGTTTTTT.

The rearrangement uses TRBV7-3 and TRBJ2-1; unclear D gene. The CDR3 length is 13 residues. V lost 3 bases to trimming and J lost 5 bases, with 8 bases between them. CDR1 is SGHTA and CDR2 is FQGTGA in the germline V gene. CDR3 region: CASSFWSDNEQFF. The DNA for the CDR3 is TGTGCCAGCAGCTTCTGGAGTGACAATGAGCAGTTCTTC.

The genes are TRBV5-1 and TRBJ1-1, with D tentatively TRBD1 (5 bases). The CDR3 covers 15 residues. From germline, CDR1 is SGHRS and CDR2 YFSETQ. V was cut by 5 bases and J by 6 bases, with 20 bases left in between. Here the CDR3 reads CASRGLGTMGAEAFF. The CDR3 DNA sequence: TGCGCCAGCAGGGGACTTGGGACTATGGGGGCTGAAGCTTTCTTT.

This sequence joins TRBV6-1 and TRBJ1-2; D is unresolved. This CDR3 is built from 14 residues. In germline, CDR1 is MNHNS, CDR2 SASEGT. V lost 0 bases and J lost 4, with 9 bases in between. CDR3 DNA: TGTGCCAGCAGTGAAGCGGGAGGCGGCTATGGCTACACCTTC. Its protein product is CASSEAGGGYGYTF.

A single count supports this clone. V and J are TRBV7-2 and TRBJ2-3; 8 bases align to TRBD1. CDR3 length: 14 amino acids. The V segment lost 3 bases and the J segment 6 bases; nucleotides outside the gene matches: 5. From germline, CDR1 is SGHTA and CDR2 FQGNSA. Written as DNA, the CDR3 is TGTGCCAGCAGCTTGGTCACAGGGGGGGATACGCAGTATTTT. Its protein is CASSLVTGGDTQYF. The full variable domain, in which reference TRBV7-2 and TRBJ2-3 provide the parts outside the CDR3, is GAGVSQSPSNKVTEKGKDVELRCDPISGHTALYWYRQSLGQGLEFLIYFQGNSAPDKSGLPSDRFSAERTGGSVSTLTIQRTQQEDSAVYLCASSLVTGGDTQYFGPGTRLTVL.

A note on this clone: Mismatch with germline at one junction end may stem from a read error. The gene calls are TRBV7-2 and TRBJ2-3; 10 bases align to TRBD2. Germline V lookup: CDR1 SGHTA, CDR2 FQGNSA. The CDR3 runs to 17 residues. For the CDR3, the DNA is TGTGCCAGCAGCCCCTACGCGAGCGGGGGGGGGACAGTTACGCAGTATTTT. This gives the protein CASSPYASGGGTVTQYF.

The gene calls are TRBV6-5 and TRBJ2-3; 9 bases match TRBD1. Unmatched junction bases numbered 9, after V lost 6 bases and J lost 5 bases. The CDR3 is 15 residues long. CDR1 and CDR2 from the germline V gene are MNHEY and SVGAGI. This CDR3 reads CASSHTGTGKDTQYF. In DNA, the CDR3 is TGTGCCAGCAGCCACACCGGGACAGGGAAAGATACGCAGTATTTT.

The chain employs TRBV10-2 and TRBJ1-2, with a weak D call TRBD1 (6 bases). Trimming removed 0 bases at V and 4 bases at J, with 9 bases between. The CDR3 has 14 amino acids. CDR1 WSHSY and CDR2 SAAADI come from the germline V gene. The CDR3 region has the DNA TGCGCCAGCAGTGAGTCGAGAGGGGGCTATGGCTACACCTTC. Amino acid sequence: CASSESRGGYGYTF.

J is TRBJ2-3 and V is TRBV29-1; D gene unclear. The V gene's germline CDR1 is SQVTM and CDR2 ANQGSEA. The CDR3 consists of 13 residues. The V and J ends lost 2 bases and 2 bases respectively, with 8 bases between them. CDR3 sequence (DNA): TGCAGCGTTGAATCCCGGTACACAGATACGCAGTATTTT. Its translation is CSVESRYTDTQYF.